The clone carrying this T cell receptor beta chain came up many times. The CDR3 is 15 residues long. Trimming removed 4 bases from V and 6 bases from J; junction bases left unmatched: 9. Germline CDR1 SGHTA, CDR2 FQGNSA. Researchers amplified the TCR beta CDR3 regions from RNA transcripts. Initially, a first-round RT-PCR of the TCR CDR3 employed the HTBI primer set. One entry per CDR3 protein results from TCRdb running MiXCR on the multiplex PCR reads. The sample records 250,000 to 300,000 distinct CDR3 sequences, around 15% being singletons. The data belong to a study of T cells in Graves' hyperthyroidism and ophthalmopathy.

This chain joins TRBV7-2 and TRBJ1-2; 9 nucleotides line up with TRBD1. The TCR originated in a woman aged 55-75 years with Graves' ophthalmopathy. Sequencing used blood. For the CDR3, the DNA is TGTGCCAGCAGCTGGGACAGGGAATTTAGGCATGGCTACACCTTC. It specifies CASSWDREFRHGYTF.